This TCR beta chain emerged from a study of beta chain features in type 1 diabetes. Germline CDR1 is MNHEY and CDR2 is SMNVEV (reference sequence). Trimming took 7 bases from V and 1 from J, leaving 9 bases between them. This CDR3 is 13 amino acids long. As concerns this clone: Antigen specificity is unknown.

The isolated RNA, all of it, was reverse transcribed, so expressed TCRB transcripts were what got sequenced. Profiled with immunoSEQ multiplex PCR; TCRdb holds only in-frame clones, not every one. The sample consists of under 500,000 clones, 25% to 35% of them appearing once. Sort purity for all populations was recorded as exceeding 98%. General study findings and limits: The question of HLA type influencing TCRB rearrangement was one that remained unresolved here.

The sequenced material came from naive CD4+ T cells from blood. This clonotype was sampled from a man younger than 35 in good health. V is TRBV27 and J is TRBJ2-3; tentatively, D is TRBD1 (6 bases). In nucleotides, the CDR3 is TGTGCCAGCACAAGACAGGGCACAGATACGCAGTATTTT. Its translation is CASTRQGTDTQYF.